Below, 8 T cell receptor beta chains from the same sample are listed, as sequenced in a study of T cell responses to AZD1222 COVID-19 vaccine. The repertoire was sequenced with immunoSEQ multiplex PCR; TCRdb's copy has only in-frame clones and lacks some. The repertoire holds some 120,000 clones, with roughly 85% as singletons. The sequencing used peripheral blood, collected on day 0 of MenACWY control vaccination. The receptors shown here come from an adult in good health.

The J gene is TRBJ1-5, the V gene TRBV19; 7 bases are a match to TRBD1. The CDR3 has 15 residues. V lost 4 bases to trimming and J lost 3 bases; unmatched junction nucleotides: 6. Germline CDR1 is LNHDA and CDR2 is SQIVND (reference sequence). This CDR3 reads CASSTRDRYNQPQHF. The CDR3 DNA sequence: TGTGCCAGTAGTACCCGGGACAGATACAATCAGCCCCAGCATTTT.

In DNA form, the CDR3 reads TGTGCCAGCAGTATAGATAGGGGCGGCTATGGCTACACCTTC. Translation gives CASSIDRGGYGYTF. The gene calls are TRBV7-2 and TRBJ1-2; D may be TRBD1 (5 bases). The CDR3 loop spans 14 amino acids. Trimming left V 6 bases short and J 4 bases short, with 15 bases between. Per the germline V gene, CDR1 is SGHTA and CDR2 is FQGNSA.

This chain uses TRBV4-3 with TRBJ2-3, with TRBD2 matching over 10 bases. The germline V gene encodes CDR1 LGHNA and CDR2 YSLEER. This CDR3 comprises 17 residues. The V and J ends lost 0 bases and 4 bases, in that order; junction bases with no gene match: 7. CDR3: CASSQDLSGGAADTQYF. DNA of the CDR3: TGCGCCAGCAGCCAAGACCTCAGCGGGGGGGCCGCAGATACGCAGTATTTT.

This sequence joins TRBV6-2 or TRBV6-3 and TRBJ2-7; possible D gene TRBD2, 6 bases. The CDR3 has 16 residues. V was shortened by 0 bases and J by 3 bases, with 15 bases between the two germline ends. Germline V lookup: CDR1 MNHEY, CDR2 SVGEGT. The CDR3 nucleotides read TGTGCCAGCAGTTACTCGCAGGATAGACTAGACTACGAGCAGTACTTC. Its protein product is CASSYSQDRLDYEQYF.

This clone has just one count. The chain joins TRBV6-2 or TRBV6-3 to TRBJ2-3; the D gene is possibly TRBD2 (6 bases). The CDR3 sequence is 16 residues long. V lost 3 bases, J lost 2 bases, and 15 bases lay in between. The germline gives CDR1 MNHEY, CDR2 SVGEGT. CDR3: CASSYAGTDYTDTQYF. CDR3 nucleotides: TGTGCCAGCAGTTATGCCGGGACTGATTACACAGATACGCAGTATTTT.

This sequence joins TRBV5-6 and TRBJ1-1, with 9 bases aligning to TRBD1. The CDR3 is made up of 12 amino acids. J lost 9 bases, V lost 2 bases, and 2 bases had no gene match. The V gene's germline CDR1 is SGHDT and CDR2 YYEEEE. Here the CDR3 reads CASSFGTGQAFF. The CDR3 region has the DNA TGTGCCAGCAGCTTTGGGACAGGGCAAGCTTTCTTT.

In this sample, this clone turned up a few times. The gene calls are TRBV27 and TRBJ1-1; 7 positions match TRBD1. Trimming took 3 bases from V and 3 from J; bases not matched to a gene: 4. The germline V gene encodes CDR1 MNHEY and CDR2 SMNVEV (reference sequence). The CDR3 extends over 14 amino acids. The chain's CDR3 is CASSLIGGDTEAFF. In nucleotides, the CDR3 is TGTGCCAGCAGTTTGATAGGGGGCGACACTGAAGCTTTCTTT.

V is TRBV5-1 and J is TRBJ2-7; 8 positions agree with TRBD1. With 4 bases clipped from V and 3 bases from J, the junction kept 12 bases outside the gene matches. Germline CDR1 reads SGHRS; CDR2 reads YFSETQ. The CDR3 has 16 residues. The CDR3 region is CASSPSSRQGYYEQYF. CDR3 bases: TGCGCCAGCAGCCCATCATCGAGACAGGGGTACTACGAGCAGTACTTC.